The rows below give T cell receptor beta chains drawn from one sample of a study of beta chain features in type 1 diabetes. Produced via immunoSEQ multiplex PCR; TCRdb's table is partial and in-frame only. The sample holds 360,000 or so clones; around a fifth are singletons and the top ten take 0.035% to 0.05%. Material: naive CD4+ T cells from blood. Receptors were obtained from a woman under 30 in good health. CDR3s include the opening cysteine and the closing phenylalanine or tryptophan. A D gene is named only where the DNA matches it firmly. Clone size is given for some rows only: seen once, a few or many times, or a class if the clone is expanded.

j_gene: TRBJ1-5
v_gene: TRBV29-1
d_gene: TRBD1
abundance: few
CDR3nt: TGCAGCGTTGAATCCCACAGGGGCGGGCCCCAGCATTTT
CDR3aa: CSVESHRGGPQHF

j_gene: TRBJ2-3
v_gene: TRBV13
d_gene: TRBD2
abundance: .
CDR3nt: TGTGCCAGCAGCCGGAGGAGCGGGGGAGGAACAGATACGCAGTATTTT
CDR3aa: CASSRRSGGGTDTQYF

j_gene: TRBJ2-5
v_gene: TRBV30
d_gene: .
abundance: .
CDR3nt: TGTGCCTGGAGTTCGACAGCTCAAGAGACCCAGTACTTC
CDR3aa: CAWSSTAQETQYF

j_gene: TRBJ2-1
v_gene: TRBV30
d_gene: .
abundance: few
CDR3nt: TGTGCCTGGACGCATGCGGGTGAGCAGTTCTTC
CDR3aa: CAWTHAGEQFF

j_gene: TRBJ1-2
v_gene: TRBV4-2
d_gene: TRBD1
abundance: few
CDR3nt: TGTGCCAGCAGCCACTCGTACAAGGGACAGGGTGGTGGCTACACCTTC
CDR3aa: CASSHSYKGQGGGYTF

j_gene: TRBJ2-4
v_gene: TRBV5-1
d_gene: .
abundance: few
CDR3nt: TGCGCCAGCAGCTTGGGCAGAACAGTAGCCAAAAACATTCAGTACTTC
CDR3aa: CASSLGRTVAKNIQYF

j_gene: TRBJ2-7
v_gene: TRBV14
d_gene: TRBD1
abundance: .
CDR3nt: TGTGCCAGCAGCCAAGGACCGACAGGGGCCTACGAGCAGTACTTC
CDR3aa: CASSQGPTGAYEQYF

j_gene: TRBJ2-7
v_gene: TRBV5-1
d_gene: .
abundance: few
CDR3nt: TGCGCCAGCAGCCCGCCGGGACAAAACTACGAGCAGTACTTC
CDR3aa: CASSPPGQNYEQYF

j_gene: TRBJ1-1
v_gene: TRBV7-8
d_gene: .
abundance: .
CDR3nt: TGTGCCAGCAGCCGCACACCGATTTACACTGAAGCTTTCTTT
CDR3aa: CASSRTPIYTEAFF

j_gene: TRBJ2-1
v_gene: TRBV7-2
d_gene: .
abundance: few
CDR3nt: TGTGCCAGCAGCTTAGGAGGAGGATTCAATGAGCAGTTCTTC
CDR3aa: CASSLGGGFNEQFF

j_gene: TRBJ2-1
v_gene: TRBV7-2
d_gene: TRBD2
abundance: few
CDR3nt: TGTGCCAGCAGCTTAAGAGGGGGACTAGCGGGGGCCAACAATGAGCAGTTCTTC
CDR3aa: CASSLRGGLAGANNEQFF

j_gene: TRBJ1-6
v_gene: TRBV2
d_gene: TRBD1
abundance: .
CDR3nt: TGTGCCACGGCCCGACAGGGGCCAAATTCACCCCTCCACTTT
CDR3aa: CATARQGPNSPLHF

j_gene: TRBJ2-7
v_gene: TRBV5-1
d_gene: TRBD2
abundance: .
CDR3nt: TGCGCCAGCAGCTTGGTCCCAGCGGGGGGTTCTTACGAGCAGTACTTC
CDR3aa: CASSLVPAGGSYEQYF

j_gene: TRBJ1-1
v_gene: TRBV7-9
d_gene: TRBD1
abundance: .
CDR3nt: TGTGCCAGCAGCTTTTTAGGGGGCATCGCTTTCTTT
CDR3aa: CASSFLGGIAFF

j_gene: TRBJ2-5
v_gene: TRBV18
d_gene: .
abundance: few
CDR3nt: TGTGCCAGCCAGGGACAAGAGACCCAGTACTTC
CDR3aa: CASQGQETQYF

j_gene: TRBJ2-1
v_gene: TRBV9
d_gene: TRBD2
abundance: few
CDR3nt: TGTGCCAGCAGCGCAGGGAGGGATGAGCAGTTCTTC
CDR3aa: CASSAGRDEQFF

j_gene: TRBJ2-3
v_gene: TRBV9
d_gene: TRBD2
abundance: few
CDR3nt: TGTGCCAGCACTTGGACTAGCGGGAACACAGATACGCAGTATTTT
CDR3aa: CASTWTSGNTDTQYF

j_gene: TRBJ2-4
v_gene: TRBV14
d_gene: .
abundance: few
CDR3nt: TGTGCCAGCAGCCAAGGACGGGGATCGAGCAAAAACATTCAGTACTTC
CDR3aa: CASSQGRGSSKNIQYF

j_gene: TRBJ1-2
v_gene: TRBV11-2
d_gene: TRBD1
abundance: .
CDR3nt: TGTGCCAGCAGCTTGTCAGAAGACAGGGGGTTTGGCTACACCTTC
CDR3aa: CASSLSEDRGFGYTF

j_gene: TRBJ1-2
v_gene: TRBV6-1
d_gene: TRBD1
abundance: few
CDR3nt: TGTGCCAGCAGCACAGGGGCAGGCTATGGCTACACCTTC
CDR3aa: CASSTGAGYGYTF

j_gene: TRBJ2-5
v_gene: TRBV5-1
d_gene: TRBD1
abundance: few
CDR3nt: TGCGCCAGCAGCCCGGGACAGGGGGCGGAGGAGACCCAGTACTTC
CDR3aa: CASSPGQGAEETQYF

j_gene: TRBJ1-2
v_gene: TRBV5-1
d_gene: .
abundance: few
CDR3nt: TGCGCCAGCAGCTTGGGGGGCGATGGCTACACCTTC
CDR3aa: CASSLGGDGYTF

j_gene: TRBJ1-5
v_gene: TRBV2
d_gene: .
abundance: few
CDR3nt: TGTGCCAGCCCCTGCGCGGGAAGCAATCAGCCCCAGCATTTT
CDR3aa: CASPCAGSNQPQHF

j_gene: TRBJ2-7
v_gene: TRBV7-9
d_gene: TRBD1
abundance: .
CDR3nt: TGTGCCAGCAGCTCATTGGACAGGTCAACCTACGAGCAGTACTTC
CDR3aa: CASSSLDRSTYEQYF